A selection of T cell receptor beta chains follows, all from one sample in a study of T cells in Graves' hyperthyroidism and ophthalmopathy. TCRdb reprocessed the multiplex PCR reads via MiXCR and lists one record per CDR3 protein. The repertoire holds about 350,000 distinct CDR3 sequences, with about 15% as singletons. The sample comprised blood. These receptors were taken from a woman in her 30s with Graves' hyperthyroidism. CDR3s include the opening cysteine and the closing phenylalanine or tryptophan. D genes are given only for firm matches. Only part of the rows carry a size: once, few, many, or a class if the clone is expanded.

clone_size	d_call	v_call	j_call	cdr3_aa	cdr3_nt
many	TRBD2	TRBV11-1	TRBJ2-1	CASSLGLAGLSYNEQFF	TGTGCCAGCAGCTTGGGACTAGCGGGTCTCTCCTACAATGAGCAGTTCTTC
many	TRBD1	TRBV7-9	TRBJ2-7	CASSSGQGGVFEQYF	TGTGCCAGCAGCTCCGGACAGGGCGGGGTCTTCGAGCAGTACTTC
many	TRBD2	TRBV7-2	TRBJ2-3	CASRLAGGPDTQYF	TGTGCCAGCCGACTAGCGGGAGGGCCAGATACGCAGTATTTT
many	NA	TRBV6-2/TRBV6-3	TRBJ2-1	CASSFPKGGTLNNEQFF	TGTGCCAGCAGCTTCCCGAAGGGGGGAACTCTTAACAATGAGCAGTTCTTC
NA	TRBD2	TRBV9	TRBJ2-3	CASSVGRGVSGIGTDTQYF	TGTGCCAGCAGCGTCGGGAGGGGCGTGAGCGGGATTGGCACAGATACGCAGTATTTT
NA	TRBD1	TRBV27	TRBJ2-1	CASSSHDTGGPYRFF	TGTGCCAGCAGTAGCCATGATACAGGGGGCCCCTACAGGTTCTTC
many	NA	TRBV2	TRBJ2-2	CASSGASLNTGELFF	TGTGCCAGCAGTGGAGCCAGCCTTAACACCGGGGAGCTGTTTTTT
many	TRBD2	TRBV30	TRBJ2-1	CAWSGGLAGGDEQFF	TGTGCCTGGAGTGGGGGACTAGCGGGAGGAGATGAGCAGTTCTTC
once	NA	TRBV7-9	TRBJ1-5	CASSRSSEGQTSNQPQHF	TGTGCCAGCAGCCGTAGCTCTGAGGGGCAGACTAGCAATCAGCCCCAGCATTTT
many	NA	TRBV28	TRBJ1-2	CASSIGDRNYGYTF	TGTGCCAGCAGTATAGGAGACCGCAACTATGGCTACACCTTC
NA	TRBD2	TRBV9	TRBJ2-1	CASSPRGENEQFF	TGTGCCAGCAGCCCGCGGGGGGAGAATGAGCAGTTCTTC
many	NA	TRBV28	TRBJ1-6	CASNPRYDSPLHF	TGTGCCAGCAATCCCAGATACGATTCACCCCTCCACTTT
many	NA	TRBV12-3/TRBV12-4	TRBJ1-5	CASSRVLGNQPQHF	TGTGCCAGCAGTCGGGTCCTGGGGAATCAGCCCCAGCATTTT
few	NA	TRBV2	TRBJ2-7	CASLGTLEQYF	TGTGCCAGCCTCGGGACCCTTGAGCAGTACTTC
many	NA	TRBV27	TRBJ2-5	CASSYGSSETQYF	TGTGCCAGCAGTTATGGGAGCTCAGAGACCCAGTACTTC
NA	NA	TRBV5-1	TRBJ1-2	CASSLSQGSNYGYTF	TGCGCCAGCAGCTTGTCCCAGGGTTCTAACTATGGCTACACCTTC
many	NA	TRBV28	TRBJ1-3	CASGGNTIYF	TGTGCCAGCGGAGGAAACACCATATATTTT
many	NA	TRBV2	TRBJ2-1	CASSREIQGHEQFF	TGTGCCAGCAGTCGGGAAATACAGGGCCATGAGCAGTTCTTC
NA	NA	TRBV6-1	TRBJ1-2	CASSERQTGGYTF	TGTGCCAGCAGTGAGCGCCAGACCGGGGGCTACACCTTC
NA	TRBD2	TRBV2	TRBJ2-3	CASGGLANTDTQYF	TGTGCCAGCGGGGGACTAGCTAACACAGATACGCAGTATTTT
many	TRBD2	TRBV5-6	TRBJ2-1	CASSPGGGRATEQFF	TGTGCCAGCAGCCCCGGCGGCGGGAGGGCCACTGAGCAGTTCTTC
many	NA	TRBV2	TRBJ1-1	CASREGPPNTEAFF	TGTGCCAGCAGGGAGGGACCGCCGAACACTGAAGCTTTCTTT
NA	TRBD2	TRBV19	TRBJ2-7	CASRQRESSYDQYF	TGTGCCAGTAGGCAGCGGGAGAGCTCCTACGACCAGTACTTC
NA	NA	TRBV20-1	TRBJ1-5	CSAREHGGFNQPQHF	TGCAGTGCTAGAGAGCACGGTGGATTCAATCAGCCCCAGCATTTT
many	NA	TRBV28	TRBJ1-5	CASSLFGEGGQPQHF	TGTGCCAGCAGTTTATTTGGGGAAGGGGGTCAGCCCCAGCATTTT
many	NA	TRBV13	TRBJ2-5	CASSLGSRVETQYF	TGTGCCAGCAGCTTAGGTTCGCGAGTGGAGACCCAGTACTTC
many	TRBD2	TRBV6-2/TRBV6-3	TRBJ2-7	CASSYRRESYEQYF	TGTGCCAGCAGTTACCGGCGGGAGTCCTACGAGCAGTACTTC
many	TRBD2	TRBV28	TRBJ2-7	CASSLTTSFYEQYF	TGTGCCAGCAGCTTAACGACTAGCTTCTACGAGCAGTACTTC
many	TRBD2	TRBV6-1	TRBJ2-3	CASSYGPPGGSLDTQYF	TGTGCCAGCAGTTACGGGCCCCCGGGGGGGAGTCTTGATACGCAGTATTTT
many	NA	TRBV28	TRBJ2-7	CASSLRPTYEQYF	TGTGCCAGCAGTCTCAGGCCCACCTACGAGCAGTACTTC
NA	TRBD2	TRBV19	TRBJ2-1	CASIQTSGRVSSYNEQFF	TGTGCCAGTATCCAGACTAGCGGGAGGGTTAGCTCCTACAATGAGCAGTTCTTC
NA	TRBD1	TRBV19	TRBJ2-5	CASSSWTGGVQETQYF	TGTGCCAGTAGTTCTTGGACAGGGGGCGTGCAAGAGACCCAGTACTTC
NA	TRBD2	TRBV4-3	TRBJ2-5	CASSQVGLAGAQETQYF	TGCGCCAGCAGCCAAGTGGGACTAGCGGGAGCTCAAGAGACCCAGTACTTC
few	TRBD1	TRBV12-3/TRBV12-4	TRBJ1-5	CASSLGQGVGTQHF	TGTGCCAGCAGTTTGGGACAGGGAGTAGGGACCCAGCATTTT
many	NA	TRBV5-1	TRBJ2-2	CASSLNGGANTGELFF	TGCGCCAGCAGCTTGAACGGGGGTGCGAACACCGGGGAGCTGTTTTTT
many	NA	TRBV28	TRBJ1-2	CASGGKIYGYTF	TGTGCCAGCGGAGGGAAAATATATGGCTACACCTTC
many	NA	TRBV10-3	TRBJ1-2	CAIKEGWDSEGYTF	TGTGCCATCAAGGAGGGTTGGGATTCTGAAGGCTACACCTTC
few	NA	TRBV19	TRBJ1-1	CASTARGKDRLNTEAFF	TGTGCCAGTACCGCGAGAGGGAAAGACAGACTGAACACTGAAGCTTTCTTT
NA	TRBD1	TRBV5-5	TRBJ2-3	CASSRDRPDTQYF	TGTGCCAGCAGCCGGGACAGGCCAGATACGCAGTATTTT
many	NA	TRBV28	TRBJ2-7	CASRPLTGLEQYF	TGTGCCAGCAGGCCCCTTACTGGGCTCGAGCAGTACTTC
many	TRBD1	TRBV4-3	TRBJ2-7	CASSQALRDRGEQYF	TGCGCCAGCAGCCAAGCCCTCAGAGACAGGGGCGAGCAGTACTTC
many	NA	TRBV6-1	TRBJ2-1	CASSYGLSSTEEQFF	TGTGCCAGCAGTTATGGCCTCTCATCCACCGAAGAGCAGTTCTTC
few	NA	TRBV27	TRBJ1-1	CASKLIRETEAFF	TGTGCCAGCAAATTGATACGGGAAACTGAAGCTTTCTTT
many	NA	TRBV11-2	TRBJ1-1	CASGVDRNTEAFF	TGTGCCAGCGGAGTGGATAGGAACACTGAAGCTTTCTTT
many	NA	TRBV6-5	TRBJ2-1	CASSYARGTDNEQFF	TGTGCCAGCAGTTACGCCAGGGGGACTGACAATGAGCAGTTCTTC
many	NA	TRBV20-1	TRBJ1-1	CSARSGVTEAFF	TGCAGTGCTAGGTCAGGGGTTACTGAAGCTTTCTTT
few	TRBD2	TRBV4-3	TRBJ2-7	CASSQGAGTSGSYEQYF	TGCGCCAGCAGCCAAGGCGCCGGGACTAGCGGGAGTTACGAGCAGTACTTC
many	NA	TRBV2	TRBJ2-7	CASSEARTVSVIQYF	TGTGCCAGCAGTGAAGCCCGGACAGTGAGTGTGATTCAGTACTTC
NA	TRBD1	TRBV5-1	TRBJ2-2	CASSTQGNGELFF	TGCGCCAGCAGCACACAGGGGAACGGGGAGCTGTTTTTT
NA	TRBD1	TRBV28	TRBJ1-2	CASTGQGYGYTF	TGTGCCAGCACCGGACAGGGATATGGCTACACCTTC
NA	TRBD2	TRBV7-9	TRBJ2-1	CASSPMAGVYNEQFF	TGTGCCAGCAGCCCCATGGCGGGAGTCTACAATGAGCAGTTCTTC
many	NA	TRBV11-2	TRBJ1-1	CASSPGIMNTEAFF	TGTGCCAGCAGCCCTGGGATTATGAACACTGAAGCTTTCTTT
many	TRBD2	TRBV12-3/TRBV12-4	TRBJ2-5	CASSPGTSGSVGETQYF	TGTGCCAGCAGTCCCGGGACTAGCGGGAGCGTTGGAGAGACCCAGTACTTC
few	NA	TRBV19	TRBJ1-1	CASSSKGGTEAFF	TGTGCCAGTAGTTCTAAGGGGGGAACTGAAGCTTTCTTT
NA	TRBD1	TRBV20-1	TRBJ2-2	CSAREQGDTGELFF	TGCAGTGCTAGGGAACAGGGGGACACCGGGGAGCTGTTTTTT